The clone carrying this T cell receptor (beta chain) was observed a few times. What it binds is not known. Trimming shortened V by 6 bases and J by 2 bases, and 11 bases separated the two germline ends. Germline CDR1 SGHVS, CDR2 FQNEAQ. This CDR3 is 13 amino acids long. The sample belongs to a study of T-cell reconstitution after alpha-beta-depleted transplantation in children. Findings and caveats of the study: The origin of alpha-beta T cells about two months after transplant was reportedly several hundred expanded graft clones.

Researchers prepared the TCRbeta library using unique molecular identifiers, the study reports. One entry per CDR3 protein, called by TCRdb with MiXCR from the PCR reads. The sample includes about 240,000 distinct CDR3 sequences, more than 20% of them seen just once. The material sequenced was PBMCs, taken before TCRalphabeta/CD19-depleted stem cell transplant. The chain recombines TRBV7-8 with TRBJ2-7; D possibly uses TRBD1 or TRBD2 (5 bases each). This TCR derives from a girl under 10 years old with Fanconi anemia, due to receive a stem cell transplant. CDR3 DNA: TGTGCCAGCAGTCGGGACGACCCCTACGAGCAGTACTTC. Its protein is CASSRDDPYEQYF.